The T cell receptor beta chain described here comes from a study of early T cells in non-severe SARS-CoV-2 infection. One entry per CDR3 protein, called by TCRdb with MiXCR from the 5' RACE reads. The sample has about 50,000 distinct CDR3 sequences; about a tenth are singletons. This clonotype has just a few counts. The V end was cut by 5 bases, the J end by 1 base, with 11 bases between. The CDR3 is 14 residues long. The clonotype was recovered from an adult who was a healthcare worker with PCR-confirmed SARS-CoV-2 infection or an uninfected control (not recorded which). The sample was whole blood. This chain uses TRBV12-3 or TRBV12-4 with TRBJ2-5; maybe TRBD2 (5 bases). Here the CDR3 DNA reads TGTGCCAGCAGTAATCTCGGAGGCCAAGAGACCCAGTACTTC. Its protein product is CASSNLGGQETQYF.